This TCR beta chain was captured by sequencing in a study of blood T cell repertoires in COVID-19. V shed 2 bases and J shed 0 bases, with 7 bases lying between them. CDR3 length: 14 amino acids. CDR1 is SNHLY, CDR2 FYNNEI, per germline. Sequencing used immunoSEQ multiplex PCR; TCRdb keeps in-frame clones, though not all of them. The top ten clones hold approximately 5.2% of a sample with 200,000 to 250,000 clones, approximately 78% of them seen once. This rearrangement joins TRBV2 to TRBJ1-1, with D perhaps TRBD1 (5 bases). The sequence came from a woman aged 70 to 79 with COVID-19, enrolled during active disease. Sequencing used peripheral blood. CDR3 bases: TGTGCCAGCAGTGAACAGGGATTGAACACTGAAGCTTTCTTT. Translation gives CASSEQGLNTEAFF.